The 25 T cell receptor beta chains in this list originate from one sample, sequenced in a study of cytomegalovirus exposure and HLA in healthy donors. Primers: 60 Vbeta forward and 13 Jbeta reverse. Measured with immunoSEQ multiplex PCR; TCRdb has only the in-frame clones, and not every one. This sample's clone table lists around 53,000 clones. Sequencing input: PBMCs. The receptors shown here come from a young man in good health and CMV-seropositive.

The chain couples TRBV5-1 to TRBJ1-1, with D uncertain. Germline V gives CDR1 SGHRS, CDR2 YFSETQ. V was trimmed by 4 bases and J by 0 bases, leaving 16 bases between them. The CDR3 is 16 residues long. CDR3 in amino acids: CASSHGVGGLNTEAFF. The CDR3 DNA reads as TGCGCCAGCAGCCACGGGGTGGGAGGGCTGAACACTGAAGCTTTCTTT.

The V and J genes are TRBV5-4 and TRBJ2-7, with 9 bases matching TRBD1. V lost 4 bases to trimming and J lost 0 bases; unmatched junction nucleotides: 8. There are 16 residues in the CDR3. CDR1 and CDR2 (germline): SGHNT, YYREEE (reference sequence). The CDR3 DNA reads TGTGCCAGCAGCCGGACGACAGGGGGGTTCTCCTACGAGCAGTACTTC. Protein sequence: CASSRTTGGFSYEQYF.

The chain is built from TRBV18 and TRBJ2-3, with D possibly TRBD1 on 5 matching bases. Germline CDR1 and CDR2: KGHSH and LQKENI. Trimming removed 6 bases from V and 0 bases from J, with 13 bases in between. The CDR3 extends over 15 amino acids. The CDR3 DNA reads TGTGCCAGCTCGACACAGGAAATTAGCACAGATACGCAGTATTTT. This gives the protein CASSTQEISTDTQYF.

The chain employs TRBV27 and TRBJ2-7, with TRBD1 as a possible D gene (6 bases). The CDR3 sequence is 14 residues long. Germline CDR1 MNHEY, CDR2 SMNVEV (reference sequence). Between the trimmed V and J ends, which lost 2 bases and 2 bases, there was a span of 10 bases. The CDR3 sequence: CASSLRGTTYEQYF. The CDR3 DNA reads TGTGCCAGCAGTTTAAGAGGGACAACCTACGAGCAGTACTTC.

The rearrangement uses TRBV20-1 and TRBJ1-1; a weak D match, TRBD1 (5 bases). Germline loops: CDR1 DFQATT, CDR2 SNEGSKA (reference sequence). This CDR3 spans 11 amino acids. Here the CDR3 reads CSTGRNTEAFF. CDR3 DNA sequence: TGCAGCACAGGACGAAACACTGAAGCTTTCTTT.

The chain employs TRBV7-8 and TRBJ1-5, with a weak D call TRBD1 (6 bases). This CDR3 region has 12 residues. Germline lookup yields CDR1 SGHVS and CDR2 FQNEAQ. The V end lost 6 bases, the J end lost 4 bases, and 7 bases lay between the germline ends. The DNA for the CDR3 is TGTGCCAGCAGGACAGGAAATCAGCCCCAGCATTTT. Translated, it gives CASRTGNQPQHF.

J is TRBJ2-5 and V is TRBV29-1; D remains ambiguous. Germline V gives CDR1 SQVTM, CDR2 ANQGSEA. V was pared by 8 bases and J by 1 base, with 8 bases between. CDR3 length: 11 amino acids. The CDR3 protein is CSTVLQETQYF. CDR3 bases: TGCAGCACGGTTCTCCAAGAGACCCAGTACTTC.

The V gene is TRBV7-9, the J gene TRBJ1-5; D is unresolved. The CDR3 is 16 amino acids. V was trimmed by 5 bases and J by 4 bases, leaving 18 bases between them. The germline gives CDR1 SEHNR, CDR2 FQNEAQ (reference sequence). CDR3 sequence reads: CASSPGGTASNQPQHF. The CDR3 coding sequence is TGTGCCAGCAGCCCCGGCGGAACCGCCTCGAATCAGCCCCAGCATTTT.

The rearrangement uses TRBV29-1 and TRBJ2-5; tentative D call: TRBD2 (7 bases). Germline lookup yields CDR1 SQVTM and CDR2 ANQGSEA. This CDR3 has 14 residues. Trimming cost V 6 bases and J 7 bases, with 21 bases left between them. CDR3 coding DNA: TGCAGCGTATCGCCGGGGGGCAGGGAGGGGACCCAGTACTTC. As protein: CSVSPGGREGTQYF.

The CDR3 DNA sequence: TGCAGCGTTGAAGATCGCGGAGGCTACACCTTC. Its protein product is CSVEDRGGYTF. This sequence joins TRBV29-1 and TRBJ1-2; no clear D gene. The CDR3 contains 11 residues. V lost 0 bases to trimming and J lost 8 bases, with 7 bases between them. The germline gives CDR1 SQVTM, CDR2 ANQGSEA.

The CDR3 is CASRPLTSSGELFF. CDR3 bases: TGTGCCAGCAGACCCCTCACTAGTTCCGGGGAGCTGTTTTTT. The chain recombines TRBV7-3 with TRBJ2-2; D perhaps matches TRBD2 (5 bases). Germline V gene lookup returns CDR1 SGHTA and CDR2 FQGTGA. The V end was cut by 6 bases, the J end by 6 bases, with 14 bases between. The CDR3 runs to 14 residues.

J is TRBJ2-7 and V is TRBV27; tentative D call: TRBD1 (6 bases). Per the germline V gene, CDR1 is MNHEY and CDR2 is SMNVEV (reference sequence). The CDR3 covers 14 residues. Trimming stripped 5 bases from V and 1 base from J, with 12 bases between. The CDR3 DNA is TGTGCCAGCAGTCACAACAGGGTGTCCTACGAGCAGTACTTC. Protein product: CASSHNRVSYEQYF.

The rearrangement joins TRBV30 to TRBJ2-1, with D perhaps TRBD2 (5 bases). The CDR3 totals 14 residues. V lost 1 base and J 7 bases, leaving 14 bases between the germline ends. Germline CDR1 GTSNPN, CDR2 SVGIG (reference sequence). For the CDR3, the DNA is TGTGCCTGGAGTGGCGGTCTCGGGGAGAATGAGCAGTTCTTC. It translates to CAWSGGLGENEQFF.

The chain joins TRBV7-9 to TRBJ2-1, with TRBD2 matching 10 bases. Germline values: CDR1 SEHNR, CDR2 FQNEAQ (reference sequence). There are 14 residues in the CDR3. The V segment lost 7 bases and the J segment 8 bases; nucleotides outside the gene matches: 8. CDR3 sequence: CASTASGRTDEQFF. DNA for the CDR3: TGTGCCAGCACCGCTAGCGGGAGAACCGATGAGCAGTTCTTC. Filled out from reference TRBV7-9 and TRBJ2-1, the complete variable domain reads DTGVSQNPRHKITKRGQNVTFRCDPISEHNRLYWYRQTLGQGPEFLTYFQNEAQLEKSRLLSDRFSAERPKGSFSTLEIQRTEQGDSAMYLCASTASGRTDEQFFGPGTRLTVL.

In DNA form, the CDR3 reads TGTGCCAGCAGCTGGGGGCAGGGAATTACAACTAATGAAAAACTGTTTTTT. Protein sequence: CASSWGQGITTNEKLFF. The chain combines TRBV5-8 with TRBJ1-4, with D perhaps matching TRBD1 (6 bases). The CDR3 contains 17 residues. Germline V gene sequence: CDR1 SGHTS, CDR2 YDEGEE. V was shortened by 3 bases and J by 0 bases, with 15 bases between the two germline ends.

The V and J genes are TRBV11-2 and TRBJ2-5, with a weak D call TRBD2 (6 bases). The CDR3 has 15 residues. Trimming pared 3 bases from V and 0 bases from J, leaving 11 bases between. The germline gives CDR1 SGHAT, CDR2 FQNNGV. The CDR3 DNA reads TGTGCCAGCAGCTTCGGGACGGGGGACCAAGAGACCCAGTACTTC. It codes for CASSFGTGDQETQYF.

The chain carries TRBV25-1 and TRBJ2-3; the D gene is possibly TRBD2 (6 bases). Deletions cut 5 bases from V and 4 bases from J, with 13 bases between. Looked up from germline, CDR1 is MGHDK and CDR2 is SYGVNS. The CDR3 sequence is 14 residues long. The chain's CDR3 is CASSSPSEADTQYF. Here the CDR3 DNA reads TGTGCCAGCAGTAGTCCTAGCGAAGCAGATACGCAGTATTTT.

The chain links TRBV5-4 to TRBJ2-1; weak D call: TRBD1 (5 bases). V lost 0 bases and J 10 bases, leaving 5 bases between the germline ends. This CDR3 region has 11 residues. CDR1 SGHNT and CDR2 YYREEE come from the germline V gene (reference sequence). CDR3 DNA: TGTGCCAGCAGCTTGGAGGGGGAGCAGTTCTTC. As protein: CASSLEGEQFF.

The chain uses TRBV14 and TRBJ1-2; D is perhaps TRBD1 (5 bases). Germline lookup yields CDR1 SGHDN and CDR2 FVKESK. V was clipped by 2 bases and J by 3 bases, with 10 bases between them. The CDR3 extends over 14 amino acids. The CDR3: CASSQLGQDYGYTF. The CDR3 bases are TGTGCCAGCAGCCAACTAGGACAAGACTATGGCTACACCTTC.

The rearrangement joins TRBV19 to TRBJ2-1; a possible D gene is TRBD1 (6 bases). V dropped 7 bases and J dropped 3 bases, with 13 bases sitting between them. This CDR3 has 14 amino acids. Germline V gene data show CDR1 as LNHDA and CDR2 as SQIVND (reference sequence). DNA of the CDR3: TGTGCCAGTAATCCCAGGGGTTTCTACAATGAGCAGTTCTTC. It specifies CASNPRGFYNEQFF.

The chain uses TRBV19 and TRBJ1-5, with D possibly matching TRBD1 (6 bases). CDR1 and CDR2 (germline): LNHDA, SQIVND (reference sequence). V lost 4 bases, J lost 2 bases, and 9 bases lay in between. This CDR3 spans 14 amino acids. CDR3 loop: CASSTRQGNQPQHF. CDR3 sequence (DNA): TGTGCCAGTAGTACCCGACAGGGCAATCAGCCCCAGCATTTT.

The chain links TRBV30 to TRBJ2-3; TRBD2 is a possible D gene (5 bases). V was clipped by 0 bases and J by 2 bases, with 6 bases between them. The CDR3 consists of 13 residues. The germline V gene encodes CDR1 GTSNPN and CDR2 SVGIG (reference sequence). This chain's CDR3 is CAWSVDFTDTQYF. For the CDR3, the DNA is TGTGCCTGGAGTGTGGACTTCACAGATACGCAGTATTTT.

V usage is TRBV15 and J usage is TRBJ2-2, with 8 bases that match TRBD1. The CDR3 has 17 residues. Germline V CDR1 and CDR2: LNHNV, YYDKDF (reference sequence). J was trimmed by 3 bases and V by 5 bases; bases with no gene match: 11. The CDR3 here is CATSGVSGGTDTGELFF. The CDR3 coding sequence is TGTGCCACCAGCGGAGTATCAGGGGGCACGGACACCGGGGAGCTGTTTTTT.

V gene TRBV19 combines with J gene TRBJ1-1; D possibly corresponds to TRBD1 (5 bases). Germline CDR1 LNHDA, CDR2 SQIVND (reference sequence). V was pared by 0 bases and J by 8 bases, with 19 bases between. The CDR3 contains 16 residues. The CDR3, as DNA: TGTGCCAGTAGTATAGATCGAGTCGGACACATGGGAGAAGCTTTCTTT. Translated, it gives CASSIDRVGHMGEAFF.

The chain joins TRBV7-2 to TRBJ2-7, with 14 bases aligning to TRBD2. J lost 4 bases, V lost 7 bases, and 6 bases had no gene match. This CDR3 has 15 residues. The germline gives CDR1 SGHTA, CDR2 FQGNSA. CDR3 in DNA: TGTGCCAGCATCCTGGGGACTAGCGGGAGATACGAGCAGTACTTC. This translates into CASILGTSGRYEQYF.